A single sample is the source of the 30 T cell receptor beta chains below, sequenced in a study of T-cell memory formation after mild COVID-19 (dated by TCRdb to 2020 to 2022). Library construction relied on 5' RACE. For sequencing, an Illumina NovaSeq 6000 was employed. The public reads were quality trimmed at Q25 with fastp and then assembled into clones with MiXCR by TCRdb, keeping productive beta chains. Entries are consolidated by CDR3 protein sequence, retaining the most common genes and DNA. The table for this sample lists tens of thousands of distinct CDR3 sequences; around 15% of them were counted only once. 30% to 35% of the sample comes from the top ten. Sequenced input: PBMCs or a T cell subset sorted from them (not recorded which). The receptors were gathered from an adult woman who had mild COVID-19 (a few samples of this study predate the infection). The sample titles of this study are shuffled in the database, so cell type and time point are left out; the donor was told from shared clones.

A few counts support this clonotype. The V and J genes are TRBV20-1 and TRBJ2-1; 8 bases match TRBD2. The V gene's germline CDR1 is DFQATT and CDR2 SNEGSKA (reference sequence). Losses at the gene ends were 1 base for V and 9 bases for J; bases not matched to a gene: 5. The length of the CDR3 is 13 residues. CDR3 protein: CSARAAGGPEQFF. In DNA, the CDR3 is TGCAGTGCTAGAGCTGCGGGAGGTCCTGAGCAGTTCTTC.

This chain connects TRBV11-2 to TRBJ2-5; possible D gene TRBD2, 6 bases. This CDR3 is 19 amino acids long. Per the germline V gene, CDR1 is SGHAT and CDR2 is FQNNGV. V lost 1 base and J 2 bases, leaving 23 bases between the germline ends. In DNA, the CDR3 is TGTGCCAGCAGCTTAGGTTGGGGGGAGCTAGCGCCGACTCAAGAGACCCAGTACTTC. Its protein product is CASSLGWGELAPTQETQYF.

The CDR3 spells CASSLGRVGPSGANVLTF. CDR3 nucleotides: TGTGCCAGCAGTTTGGGCCGTGTCGGTCCCTCTGGGGCCAACGTCCTGACTTTC. V is TRBV27 and J is TRBJ2-6; no reliable D call. With 3 bases removed from V and 0 bases from J, the gap between germline ends came to 15 bases. Germline V CDR1 and CDR2: MNHEY, SMNVEV (reference sequence). The CDR3 runs to 18 residues.

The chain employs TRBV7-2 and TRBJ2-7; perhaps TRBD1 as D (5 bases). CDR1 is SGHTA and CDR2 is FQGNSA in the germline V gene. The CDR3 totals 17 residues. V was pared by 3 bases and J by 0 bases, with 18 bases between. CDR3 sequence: CASSFGFAGRNSYEQYF. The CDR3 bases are TGTGCCAGCAGCTTCGGATTCGCAGGGCGGAACTCCTACGAGCAGTACTTC.

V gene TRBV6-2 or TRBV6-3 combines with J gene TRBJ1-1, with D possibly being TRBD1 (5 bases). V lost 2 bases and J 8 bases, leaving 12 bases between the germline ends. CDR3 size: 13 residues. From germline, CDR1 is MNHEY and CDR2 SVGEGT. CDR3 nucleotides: TGTGCCAGCAGTTACCGAAGGACAACGGAAGCTTTCTTT. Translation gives CASSYRRTTEAFF.

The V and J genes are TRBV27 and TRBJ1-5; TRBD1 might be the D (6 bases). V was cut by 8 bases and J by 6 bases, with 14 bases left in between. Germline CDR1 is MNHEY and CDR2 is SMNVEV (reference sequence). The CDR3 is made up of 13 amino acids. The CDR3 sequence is CASSGGAGQPQHF. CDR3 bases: TGTGCCAGCTCCGGGGGCGCGGGTCAGCCCCAGCATTTT.

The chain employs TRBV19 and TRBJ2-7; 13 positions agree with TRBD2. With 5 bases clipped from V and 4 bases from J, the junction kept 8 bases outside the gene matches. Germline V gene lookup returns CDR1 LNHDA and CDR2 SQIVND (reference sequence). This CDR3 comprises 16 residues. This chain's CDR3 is CASSPGGLAGVYEQYF. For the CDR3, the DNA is TGTGCCAGTAGTCCGGGCGGACTAGCGGGAGTGTACGAGCAGTACTTC.

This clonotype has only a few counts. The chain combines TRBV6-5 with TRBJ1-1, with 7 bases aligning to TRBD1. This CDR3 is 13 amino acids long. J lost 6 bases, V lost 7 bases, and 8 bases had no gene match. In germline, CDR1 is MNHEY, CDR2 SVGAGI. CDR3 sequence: CASTTGQASEAFF. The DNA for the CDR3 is TGTGCCAGCACCACCGGACAGGCGTCTGAAGCTTTCTTT.

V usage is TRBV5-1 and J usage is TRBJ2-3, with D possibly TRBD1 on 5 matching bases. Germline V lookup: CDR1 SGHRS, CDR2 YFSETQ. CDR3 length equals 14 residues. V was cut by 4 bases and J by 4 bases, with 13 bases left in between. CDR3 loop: CASSIGDSADTQYF. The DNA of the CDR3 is TGCGCCAGCAGCATAGGAGACAGCGCAGATACGCAGTATTTT.

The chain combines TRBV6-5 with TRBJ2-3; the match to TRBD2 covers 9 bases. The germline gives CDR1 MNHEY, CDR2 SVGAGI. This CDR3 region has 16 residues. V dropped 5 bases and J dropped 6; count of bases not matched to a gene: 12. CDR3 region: CASSGRTSAEVDTQYF. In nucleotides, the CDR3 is TGTGCCAGCAGTGGGCGGACTAGCGCGGAAGTGGATACGCAGTATTTT.

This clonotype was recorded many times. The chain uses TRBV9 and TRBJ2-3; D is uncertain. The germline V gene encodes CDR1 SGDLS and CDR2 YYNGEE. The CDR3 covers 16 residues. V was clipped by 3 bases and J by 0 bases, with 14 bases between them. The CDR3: CASSDPEYQSTDTQYF. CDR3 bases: TGTGCCAGCAGCGACCCAGAGTACCAAAGCACAGATACGCAGTATTTT.

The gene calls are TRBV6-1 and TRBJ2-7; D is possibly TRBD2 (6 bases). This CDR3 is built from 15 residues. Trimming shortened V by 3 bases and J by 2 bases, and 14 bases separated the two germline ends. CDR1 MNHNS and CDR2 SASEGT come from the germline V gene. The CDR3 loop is CASSEWRAGTYEQYF. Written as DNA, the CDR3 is TGTGCCAGCAGTGAGTGGCGGGCGGGGACCTACGAGCAGTACTTC.

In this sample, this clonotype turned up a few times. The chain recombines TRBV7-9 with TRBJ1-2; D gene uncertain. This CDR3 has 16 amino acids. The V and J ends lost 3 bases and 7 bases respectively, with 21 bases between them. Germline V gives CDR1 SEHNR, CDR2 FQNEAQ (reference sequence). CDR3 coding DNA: TGTGCCAGCAGCTTCCCCTTAGAAGGGTGGGAAGGTGGCTACACCTTC. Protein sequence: CASSFPLEGWEGGYTF.

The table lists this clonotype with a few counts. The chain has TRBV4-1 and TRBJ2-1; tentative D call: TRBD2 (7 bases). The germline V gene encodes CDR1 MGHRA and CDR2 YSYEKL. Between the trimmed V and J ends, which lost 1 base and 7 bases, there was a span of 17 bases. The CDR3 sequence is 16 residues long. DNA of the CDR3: TGCGCCAGCAGCCAAGTAAATTGGGGGAGGGGGAATGAGCAGTTCTTC. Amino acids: CASSQVNWGRGNEQFF.

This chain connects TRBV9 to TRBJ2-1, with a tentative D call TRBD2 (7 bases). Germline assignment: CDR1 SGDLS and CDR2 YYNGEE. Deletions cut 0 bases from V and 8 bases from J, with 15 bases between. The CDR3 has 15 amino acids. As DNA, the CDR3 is TGTGCCAGCAGCGTAGCTTGGGGGGGCGCAGATGAGCAGTTCTTC. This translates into CASSVAWGGADEQFF.

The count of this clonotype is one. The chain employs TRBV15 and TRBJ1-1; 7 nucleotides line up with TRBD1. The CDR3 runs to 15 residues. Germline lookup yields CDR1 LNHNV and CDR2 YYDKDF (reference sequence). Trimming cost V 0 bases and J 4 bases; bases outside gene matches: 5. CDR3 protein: CATSRDLSGGTEAFF. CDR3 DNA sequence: TGTGCCACCAGCAGAGATTTATCAGGGGGCACTGAAGCTTTCTTT. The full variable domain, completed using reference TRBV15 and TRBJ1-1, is DAMVIQNPRYQVTQFGKPVTLSCSQTLNHNVMYWYQQKSSQAPKLLFHYYDKDFNNEADTPDNFQSRRPNTSFCFLDIRSPGLGDTAMYLCATSRDLSGGTEAFFGQGTRLTVV.

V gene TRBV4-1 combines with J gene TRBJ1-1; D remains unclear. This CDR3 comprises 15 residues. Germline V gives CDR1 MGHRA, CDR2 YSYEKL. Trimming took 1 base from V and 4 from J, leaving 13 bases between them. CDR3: CASSQGGGLGTEAFF. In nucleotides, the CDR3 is TGCGCCAGCAGCCAAGGGGGAGGTTTAGGCACTGAAGCTTTCTTT.

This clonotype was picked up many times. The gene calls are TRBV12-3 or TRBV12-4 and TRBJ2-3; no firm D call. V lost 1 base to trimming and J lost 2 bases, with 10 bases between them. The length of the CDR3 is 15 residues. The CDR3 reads CASSLEAADTDTQYF. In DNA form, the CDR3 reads TGTGCCAGCAGTTTAGAGGCCGCGGACACAGATACGCAGTATTTT.

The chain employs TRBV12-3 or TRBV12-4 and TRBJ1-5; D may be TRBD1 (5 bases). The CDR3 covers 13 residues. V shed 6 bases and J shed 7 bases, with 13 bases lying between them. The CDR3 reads CASSPGGLQPQHF. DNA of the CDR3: TGTGCCAGCAGCCCCGGGGGACTCCAGCCCCAGCATTTT.

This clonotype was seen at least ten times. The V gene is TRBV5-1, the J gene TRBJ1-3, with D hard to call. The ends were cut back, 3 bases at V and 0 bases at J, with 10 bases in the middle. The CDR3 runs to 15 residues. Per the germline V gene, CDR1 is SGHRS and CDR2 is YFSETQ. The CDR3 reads CASSSDGNSGNTIYF. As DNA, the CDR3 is TGCGCCAGCAGCTCGGACGGAAACTCTGGAAACACCATATATTTT.

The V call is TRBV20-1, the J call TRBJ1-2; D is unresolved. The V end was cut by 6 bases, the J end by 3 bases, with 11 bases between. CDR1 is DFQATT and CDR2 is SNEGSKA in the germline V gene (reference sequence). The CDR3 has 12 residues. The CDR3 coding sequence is TGCAGTGCCGGCTTGGGAGACTATGGCTACACCTTC. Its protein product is CSAGLGDYGYTF.

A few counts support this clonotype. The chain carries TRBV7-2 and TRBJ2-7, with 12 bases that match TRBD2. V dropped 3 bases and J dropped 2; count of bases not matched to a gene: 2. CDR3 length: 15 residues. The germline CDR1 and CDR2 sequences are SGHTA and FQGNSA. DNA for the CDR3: TGTGCCAGCAGCTTCGGACTAGCGGGGACCTACGAGCAGTACTTC. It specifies CASSFGLAGTYEQYF.

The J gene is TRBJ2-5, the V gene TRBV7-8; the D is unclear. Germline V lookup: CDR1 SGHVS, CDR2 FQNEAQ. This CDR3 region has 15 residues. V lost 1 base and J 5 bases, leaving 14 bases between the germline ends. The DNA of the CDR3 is TGTGCCAGCAGCTTAGAAGGTGCCTCCTGGGAGACCCAGTACTTC. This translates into CASSLEGASWETQYF.

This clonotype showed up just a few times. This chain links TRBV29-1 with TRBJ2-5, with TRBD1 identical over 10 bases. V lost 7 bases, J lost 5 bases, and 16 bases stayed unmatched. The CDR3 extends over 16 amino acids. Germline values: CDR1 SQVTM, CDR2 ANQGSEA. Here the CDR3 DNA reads TGCAGCGCCATCTGGGACAGGGGTGATTGGAGGGAGACCCAGTACTTC. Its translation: CSAIWDRGDWRETQYF.

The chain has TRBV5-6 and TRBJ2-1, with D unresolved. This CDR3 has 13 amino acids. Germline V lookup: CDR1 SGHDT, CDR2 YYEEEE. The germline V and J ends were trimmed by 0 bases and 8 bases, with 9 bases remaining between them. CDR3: CASSLDSLDEQFF. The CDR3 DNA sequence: TGTGCCAGCAGCTTGGACAGCCTGGATGAGCAGTTCTTC.

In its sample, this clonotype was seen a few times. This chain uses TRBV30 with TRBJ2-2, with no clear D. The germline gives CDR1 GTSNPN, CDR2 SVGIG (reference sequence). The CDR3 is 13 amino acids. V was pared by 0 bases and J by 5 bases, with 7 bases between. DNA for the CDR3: TGTGCCTGGAGTGTAGGGTTGACCGGGGAGCTGTTTTTT. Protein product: CAWSVGLTGELFF.

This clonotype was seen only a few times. CDR3: CASSLGHVVSGETQYF. CDR3 DNA: TGTGCCAGCAGCTTAGGACACGTCGTTTCGGGGGAGACCCAGTACTTC. The J gene is TRBJ2-5, the V gene TRBV7-9; D possibly corresponds to TRBD2 (5 bases). The germline V gene encodes CDR1 SEHNR and CDR2 FQNEAQ (reference sequence). CDR3 length: 16 residues. Deletions cut 1 base from V and 5 bases from J, with 17 bases between.

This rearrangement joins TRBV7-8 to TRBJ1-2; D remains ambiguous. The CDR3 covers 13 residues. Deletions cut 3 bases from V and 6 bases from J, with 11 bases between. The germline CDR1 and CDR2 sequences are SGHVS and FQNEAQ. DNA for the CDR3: TGTGCCAGCAGCTTGGAGGGTGGAGATGGCTACACCTTC. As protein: CASSLEGGDGYTF.

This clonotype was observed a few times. The CDR3, as DNA: TGCAGTGCCCCTAAACTTTCTAAGGACAGGGGGATTTCGGCTAACACCGGGGAGCTGTTTTTT. It yields the protein CSAPKLSKDRGISANTGELFF. This chain uses TRBV20-1 with TRBJ2-2; 10 bases line up with TRBD1. Germline CDR1 is DFQATT and CDR2 is SNEGSKA (reference sequence). The V gene end was trimmed by 6 bases and the J gene end by 2 bases; junction bases not matched to a gene: 24. The CDR3 is 21 residues long.

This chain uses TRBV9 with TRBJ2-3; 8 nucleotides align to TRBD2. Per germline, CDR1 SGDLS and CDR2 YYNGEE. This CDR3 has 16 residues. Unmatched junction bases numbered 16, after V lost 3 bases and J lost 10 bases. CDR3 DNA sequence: TGTGCCAGCAGCGCCACTTCCGGGACTAGAAGCCCGCCGCAGTATTTT. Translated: CASSATSGTRSPPQYF.